This record looks at one T cell receptor beta chain sequence and its context. This sample is drawn from a study of shared clonotypes between healthy human individuals. At deep level, the assay was performed. Data came from immunoSEQ multiplex PCR; TCRdb stores just in-frame clones and leaves some out. The sample consists of some 660,000 clones, roughly 72% of them appearing once. V shed 2 bases and J shed 3 bases, with 11 bases lying between them. The CDR3 extends over 14 amino acids. Germline values: CDR1 MNHEY, CDR2 SMNVEV (reference sequence). This chain connects TRBV27 to TRBJ2-7; D might be TRBD2 (5 bases). The TCR comes from a woman aged 25 to 39 in good health. Sample: memory CD4+ T cells sorted from blood. Stated subset: CD45RA-negative fraction. The CDR3 here is CASSLEGLNYEQYF. The CDR3 DNA reads as TGTGCCAGCAGTTTAGAGGGTCTTAACTACGAGCAGTACTTC.